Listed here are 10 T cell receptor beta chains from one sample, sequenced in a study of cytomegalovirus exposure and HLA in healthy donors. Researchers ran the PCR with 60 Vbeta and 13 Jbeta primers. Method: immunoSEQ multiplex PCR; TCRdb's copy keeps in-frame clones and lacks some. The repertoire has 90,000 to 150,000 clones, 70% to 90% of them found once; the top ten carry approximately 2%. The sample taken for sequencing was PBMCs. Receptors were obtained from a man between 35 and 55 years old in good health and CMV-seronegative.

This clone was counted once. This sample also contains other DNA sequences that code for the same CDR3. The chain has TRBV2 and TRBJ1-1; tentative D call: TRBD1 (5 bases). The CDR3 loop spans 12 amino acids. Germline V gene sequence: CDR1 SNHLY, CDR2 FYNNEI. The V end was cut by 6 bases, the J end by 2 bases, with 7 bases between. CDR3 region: CASRQDNTEAFF. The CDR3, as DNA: TGTGCCAGCAGACAGGACAACACTGAAGCTTTCTTT.

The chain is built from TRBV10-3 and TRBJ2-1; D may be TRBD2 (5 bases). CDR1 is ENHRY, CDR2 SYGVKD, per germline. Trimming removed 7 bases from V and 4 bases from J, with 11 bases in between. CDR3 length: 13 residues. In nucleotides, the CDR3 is TGTGCCATCAATATCGGGGAATACAATGAGCAGTTCTTC. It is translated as CAINIGEYNEQFF.

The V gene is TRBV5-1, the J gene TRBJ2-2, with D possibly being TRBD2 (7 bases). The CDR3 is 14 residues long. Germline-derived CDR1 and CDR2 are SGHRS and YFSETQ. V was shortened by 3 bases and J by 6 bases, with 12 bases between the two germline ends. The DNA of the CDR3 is TGCGCCAGCAGCTGGGGGGGCGATCCCGGGGAGCTGTTTTTT. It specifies CASSWGGDPGELFF.

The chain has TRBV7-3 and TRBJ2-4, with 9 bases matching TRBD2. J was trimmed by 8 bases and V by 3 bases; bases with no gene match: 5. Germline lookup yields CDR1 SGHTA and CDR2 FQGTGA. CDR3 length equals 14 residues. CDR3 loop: CASSFGGRADIQYF. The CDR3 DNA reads TGTGCCAGCAGCTTTGGCGGGAGGGCCGACATTCAGTACTTC.

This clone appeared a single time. CDR3 sequence reads: CASSLPAGAGYGYTF. The CDR3 bases are TGTGCCAGCAGCCTCCCCGCAGGGGCGGGCTATGGCTACACCTTC. This rearrangement joins TRBV5-4 to TRBJ1-2; possible D gene TRBD1, 6 bases. Germline lookup yields CDR1 SGHNT and CDR2 YYREEE (reference sequence). This CDR3 has 15 residues. Trimming removed 4 bases at V and 4 bases at J, with 17 bases between.

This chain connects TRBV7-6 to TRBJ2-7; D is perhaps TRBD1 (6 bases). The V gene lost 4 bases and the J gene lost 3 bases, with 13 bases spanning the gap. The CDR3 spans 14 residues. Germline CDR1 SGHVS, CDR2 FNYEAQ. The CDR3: CASSYTGSVYEQYF. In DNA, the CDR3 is TGTGCCAGCAGCTACACAGGGAGCGTCTACGAGCAGTACTTC.

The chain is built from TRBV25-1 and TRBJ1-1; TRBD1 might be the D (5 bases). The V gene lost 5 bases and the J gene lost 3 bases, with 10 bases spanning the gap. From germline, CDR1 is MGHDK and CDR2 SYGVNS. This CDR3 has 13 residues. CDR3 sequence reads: CASSSSGYTEAFF. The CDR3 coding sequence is TGTGCCAGCAGTTCATCAGGGTACACTGAAGCTTTCTTT.

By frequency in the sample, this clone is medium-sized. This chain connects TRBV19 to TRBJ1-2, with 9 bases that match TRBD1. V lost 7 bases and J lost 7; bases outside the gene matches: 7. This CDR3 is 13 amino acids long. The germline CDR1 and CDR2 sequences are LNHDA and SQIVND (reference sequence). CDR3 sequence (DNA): TGTGCCAGTACCCTAGGGACAGGGATTGGCTACACCTTC. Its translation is CASTLGTGIGYTF.

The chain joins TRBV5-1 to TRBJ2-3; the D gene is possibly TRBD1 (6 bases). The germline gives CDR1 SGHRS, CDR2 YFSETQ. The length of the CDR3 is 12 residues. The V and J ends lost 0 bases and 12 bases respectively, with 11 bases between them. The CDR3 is CASSLGAGTQYF. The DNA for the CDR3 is TGCGCCAGCAGCTTGGGGGCAGGGACACAGTATTTT. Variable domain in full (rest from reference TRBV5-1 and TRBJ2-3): KAGVTQTPRYLIKTRGQQVTLSCSPISGHRSVSWYQQTPGQGLQFLFEYFSETQRNKGNFPGRFSGRQFSNSRSEMNVSTLELGDSALYLCASSLGAGTQYFGPGTRLTVL.

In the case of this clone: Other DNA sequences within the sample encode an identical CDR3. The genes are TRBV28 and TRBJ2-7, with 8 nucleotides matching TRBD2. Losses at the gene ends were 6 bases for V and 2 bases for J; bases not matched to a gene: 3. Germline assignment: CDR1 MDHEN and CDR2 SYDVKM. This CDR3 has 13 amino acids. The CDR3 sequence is CASSLAGTYEQYF. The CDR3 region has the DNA TGTGCCAGCAGCTTAGCGGGAACCTACGAGCAGTACTTC.